This T cell receptor (beta chain) was recovered during a study of blood T cell repertoires in COVID-19. As for the study in general: PBMCs, B-cell-depleted T cells, or T cells were the source of the cDNA or gDNA that made up the material.

The method was immunoSEQ multiplex PCR; TCRdb's version includes in-frame clones alone and lacks a portion of them. The repertoire includes hundreds of thousands of clones, around 81% of them detected once, and around 7.5% sits in the top ten. Seattle cases were enrolled at active infection and followed longitudinally. V lost 6 bases, J lost 6 bases, and 14 bases lay in between. The CDR3 is 14 residues long. Germline V gene lookup returns CDR1 ENHRY and CDR2 SYGVKD. This TCR derives from a woman older than 75 with COVID-19, enrolled during active disease. Sequenced material: peripheral blood. The gene calls are TRBV10-3 and TRBJ2-2; D ambiguous. In DNA, the CDR3 is TGTGCCATCAGGGCTAAATCCCAGGCCGGGGAGCTGTTTTTT. Protein: CAIRAKSQAGELFF.